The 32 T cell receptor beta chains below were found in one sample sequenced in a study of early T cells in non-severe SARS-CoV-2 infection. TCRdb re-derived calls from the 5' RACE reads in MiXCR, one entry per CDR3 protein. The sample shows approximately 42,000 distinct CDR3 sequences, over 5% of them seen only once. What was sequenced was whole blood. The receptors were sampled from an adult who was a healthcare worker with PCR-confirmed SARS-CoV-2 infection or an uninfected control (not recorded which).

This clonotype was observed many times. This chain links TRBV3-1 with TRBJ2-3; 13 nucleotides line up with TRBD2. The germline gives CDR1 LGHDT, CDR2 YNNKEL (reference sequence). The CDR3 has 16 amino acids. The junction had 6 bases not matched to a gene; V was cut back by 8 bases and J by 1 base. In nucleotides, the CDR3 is TGTGCCAGCTCCGCCGGGACTAGCGGGGGCACAGATACGCAGTATTTT. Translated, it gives CASSAGTSGGTDTQYF.

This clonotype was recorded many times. CDR3 region: CASSLGRVGQPQHF. The CDR3 nucleotides read TGTGCCAGCAGTCTCGGCAGGGTAGGTCAGCCCCAGCATTTT. V is TRBV2 and J is TRBJ1-5; tentatively, D is TRBD1 (5 bases). Germline CDR1 and CDR2: SNHLY and FYNNEI. This CDR3 is built from 14 residues. Between the trimmed V and J ends, which lost 5 bases and 6 bases, there was a span of 14 bases.

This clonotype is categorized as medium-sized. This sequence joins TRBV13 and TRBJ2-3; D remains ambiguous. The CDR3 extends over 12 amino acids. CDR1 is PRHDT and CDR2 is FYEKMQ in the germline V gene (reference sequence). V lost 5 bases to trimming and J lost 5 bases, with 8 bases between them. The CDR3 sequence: CASSAQIDTQYF. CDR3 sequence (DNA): TGTGCCAGCAGCGCACAGATAGATACGCAGTATTTT.

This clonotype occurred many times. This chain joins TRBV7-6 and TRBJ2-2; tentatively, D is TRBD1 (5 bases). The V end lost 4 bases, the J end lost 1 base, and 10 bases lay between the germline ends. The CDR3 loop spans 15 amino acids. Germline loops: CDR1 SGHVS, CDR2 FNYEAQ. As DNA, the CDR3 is TGTGCCAGCAGCTCGCGGCAGGGGAACACCGGGGAGCTGTTTTTT. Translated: CASSSRQGNTGELFF.

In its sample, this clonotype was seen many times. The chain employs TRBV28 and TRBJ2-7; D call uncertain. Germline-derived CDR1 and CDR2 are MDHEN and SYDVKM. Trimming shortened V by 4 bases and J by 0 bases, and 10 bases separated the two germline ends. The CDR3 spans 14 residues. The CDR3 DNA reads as TGTGCCAGCAGTTACTCGACAAACTCCTACGAGCAGTACTTC. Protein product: CASSYSTNSYEQYF.

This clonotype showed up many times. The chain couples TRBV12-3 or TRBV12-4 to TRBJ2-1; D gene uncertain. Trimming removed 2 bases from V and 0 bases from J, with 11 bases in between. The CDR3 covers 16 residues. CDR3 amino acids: CASSLPGNPSYNEQFF. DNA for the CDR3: TGTGCCAGCAGTTTACCAGGTAACCCCTCCTACAATGAGCAGTTCTTC.

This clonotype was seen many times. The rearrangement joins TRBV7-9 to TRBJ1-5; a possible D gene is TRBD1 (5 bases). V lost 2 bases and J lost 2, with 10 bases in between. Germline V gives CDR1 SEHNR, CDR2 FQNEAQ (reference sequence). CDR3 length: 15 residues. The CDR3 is CASSLSGMGNQPQHF. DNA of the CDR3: TGTGCCAGCAGCTTATCAGGGATGGGCAATCAGCCCCAGCATTTT. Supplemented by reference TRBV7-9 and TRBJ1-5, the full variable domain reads DTGVSQNPRHKITKRGQNVTFRCDPISEHNRLYWYRQTLGQGPEFLTYFQNEAQLEKSRLLSDRFSAERPKGSFSTLEIQRTEQGDSAMYLCASSLSGMGNQPQHFGDGTRLSIL.

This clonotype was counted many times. CDR3 nucleotide sequence: TGTGCCAGCTCACCTGACAGTATTTCACCCCTCCACTTT. This sequence encodes CASSPDSISPLHF. The genes are TRBV18 and TRBJ1-6; tentative D call: TRBD1 (5 bases). Germline CDR1 and CDR2: KGHSH and LQKENI. The CDR3 totals 13 residues. V lost 3 bases to trimming and J lost 9 bases, with 9 bases between them.

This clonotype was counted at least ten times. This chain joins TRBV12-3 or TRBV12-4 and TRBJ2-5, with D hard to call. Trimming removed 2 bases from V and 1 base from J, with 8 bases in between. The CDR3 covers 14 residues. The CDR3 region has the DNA TGTGCCAGCAGTTTAAAGAAGGGCCAAGAGACCCAGTACTTC. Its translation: CASSLKKGQETQYF.

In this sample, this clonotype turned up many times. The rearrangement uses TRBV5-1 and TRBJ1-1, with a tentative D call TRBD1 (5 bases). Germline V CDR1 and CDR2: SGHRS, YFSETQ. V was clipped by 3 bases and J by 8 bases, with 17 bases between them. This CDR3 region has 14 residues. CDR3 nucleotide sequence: TGCGCCAGCAGCTGGGGACGGGTTACGGAGGAAGCTTTCTTT. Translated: CASSWGRVTEEAFF.

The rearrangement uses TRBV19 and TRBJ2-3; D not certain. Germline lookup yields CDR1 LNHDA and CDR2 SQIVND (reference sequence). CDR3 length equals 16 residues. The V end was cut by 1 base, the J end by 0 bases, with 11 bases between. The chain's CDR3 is CASSIGAIPSTDTQYF. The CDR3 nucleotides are TGTGCCAGTAGTATAGGAGCCATTCCTAGCACAGATACGCAGTATTTT.

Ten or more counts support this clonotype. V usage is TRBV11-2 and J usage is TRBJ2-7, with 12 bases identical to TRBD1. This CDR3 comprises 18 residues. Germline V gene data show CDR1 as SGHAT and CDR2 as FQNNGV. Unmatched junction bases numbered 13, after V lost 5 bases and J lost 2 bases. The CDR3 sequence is CASSPIKRGQGATYEQYF. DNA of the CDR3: TGTGCCAGCAGCCCTATAAAACGGGGACAGGGGGCTACCTACGAGCAGTACTTC.

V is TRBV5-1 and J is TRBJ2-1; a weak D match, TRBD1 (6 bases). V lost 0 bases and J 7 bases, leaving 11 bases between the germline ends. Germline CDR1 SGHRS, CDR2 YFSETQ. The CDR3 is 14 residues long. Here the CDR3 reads CASSLDRVWNEQFF. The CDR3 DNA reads TGCGCCAGCAGCTTGGACAGGGTTTGGAATGAGCAGTTCTTC.

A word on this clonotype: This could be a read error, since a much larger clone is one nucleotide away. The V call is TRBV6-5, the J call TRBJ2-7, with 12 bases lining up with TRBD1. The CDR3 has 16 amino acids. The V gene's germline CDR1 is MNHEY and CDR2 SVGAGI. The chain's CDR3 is CASSRPGTGGIYERYF. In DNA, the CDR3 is TGTGCCAGCAGTCGCCCCGGGACAGGGGGCATCTACGAGCGGTACTTC.

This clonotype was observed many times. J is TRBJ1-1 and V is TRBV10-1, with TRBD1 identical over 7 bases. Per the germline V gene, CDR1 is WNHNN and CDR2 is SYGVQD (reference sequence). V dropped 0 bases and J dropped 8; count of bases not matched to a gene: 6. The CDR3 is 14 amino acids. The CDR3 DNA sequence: TGCGCCAGCAGTGAGTCGGAGACAGGGACCGAAGCTTTCTTT. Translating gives CASSESETGTEAFF.

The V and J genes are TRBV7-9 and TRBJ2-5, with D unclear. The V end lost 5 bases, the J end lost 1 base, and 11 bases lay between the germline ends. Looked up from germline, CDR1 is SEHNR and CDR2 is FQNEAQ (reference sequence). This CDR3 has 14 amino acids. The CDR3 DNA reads TGTGCCAGCAGCCGCCAGCTAGTCCAAGAGACCCAGTACTTC. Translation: CASSRQLVQETQYF.

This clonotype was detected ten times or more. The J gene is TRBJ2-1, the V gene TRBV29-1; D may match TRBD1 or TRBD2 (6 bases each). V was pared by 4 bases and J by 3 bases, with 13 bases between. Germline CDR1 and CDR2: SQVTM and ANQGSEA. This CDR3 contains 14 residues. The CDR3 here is CSVVNGGHYNEQFF. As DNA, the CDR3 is TGCAGCGTTGTGAACGGGGGACACTACAATGAGCAGTTCTTC.

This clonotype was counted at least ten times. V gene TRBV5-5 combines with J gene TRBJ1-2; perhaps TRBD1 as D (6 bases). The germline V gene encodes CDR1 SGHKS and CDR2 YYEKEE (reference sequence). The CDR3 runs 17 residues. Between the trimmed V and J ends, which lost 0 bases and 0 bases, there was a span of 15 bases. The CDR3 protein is CASSLGTGMGPNYGYTF. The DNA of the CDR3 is TGTGCCAGCAGCTTGGGCACAGGGATGGGCCCTAACTATGGCTACACCTTC. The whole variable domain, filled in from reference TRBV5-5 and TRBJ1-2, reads DAGVTQSPTHLIKTRGQQVTLRCSPISGHKSVSWYQQVLGQGPQFIFQYYEKEERGRGNFPDRFSARQFPNYSSELNVNALLLGDSALYLCASSLGTGMGPNYGYTFGSGTRLTVV.

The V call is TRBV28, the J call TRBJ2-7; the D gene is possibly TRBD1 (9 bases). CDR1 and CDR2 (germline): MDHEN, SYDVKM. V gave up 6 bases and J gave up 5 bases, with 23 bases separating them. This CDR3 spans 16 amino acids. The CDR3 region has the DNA TGTGCCAGCAGCTCGGGAGGGACAGGGAGTTTCCACGAGCAGTACTTC. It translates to CASSSGGTGSFHEQYF.

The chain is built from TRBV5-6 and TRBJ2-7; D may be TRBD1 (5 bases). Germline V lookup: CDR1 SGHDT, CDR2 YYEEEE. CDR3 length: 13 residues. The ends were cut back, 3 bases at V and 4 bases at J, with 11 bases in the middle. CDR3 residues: CASSWGNKYEQYF. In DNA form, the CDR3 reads TGTGCCAGCAGCTGGGGCAACAAATACGAGCAGTACTTC.

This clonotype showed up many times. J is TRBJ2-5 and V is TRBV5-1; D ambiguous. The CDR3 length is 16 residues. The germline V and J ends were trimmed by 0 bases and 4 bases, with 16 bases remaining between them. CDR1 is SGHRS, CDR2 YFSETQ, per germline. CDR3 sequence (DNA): TGCGCCAGCAGCTTGGGATCGGGTTCTGTTCGAGAGACCCAGTACTTC. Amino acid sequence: CASSLGSGSVRETQYF.

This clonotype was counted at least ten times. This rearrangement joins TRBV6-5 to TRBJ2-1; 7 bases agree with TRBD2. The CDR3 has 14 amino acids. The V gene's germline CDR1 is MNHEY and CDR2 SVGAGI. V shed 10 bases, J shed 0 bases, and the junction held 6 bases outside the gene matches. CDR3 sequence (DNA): TGTGCCACCGAGGGCGGGGGCTCCTACAATGAGCAGTTCTTC. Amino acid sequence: CATEGGGSYNEQFF.

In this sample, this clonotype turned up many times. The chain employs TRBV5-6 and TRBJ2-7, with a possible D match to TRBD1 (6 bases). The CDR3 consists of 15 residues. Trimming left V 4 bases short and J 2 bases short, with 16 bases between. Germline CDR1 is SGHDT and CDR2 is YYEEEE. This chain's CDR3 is CASSGRTGFTYEQYF. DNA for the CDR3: TGTGCCAGCAGCGGACGAACAGGGTTCACCTACGAGCAGTACTTC.

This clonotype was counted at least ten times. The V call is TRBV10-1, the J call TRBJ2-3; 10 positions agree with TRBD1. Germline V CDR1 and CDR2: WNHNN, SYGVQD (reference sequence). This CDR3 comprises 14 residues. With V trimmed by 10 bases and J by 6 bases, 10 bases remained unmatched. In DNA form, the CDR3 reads TGCGCCACGTCCGGGACAGGGGCAGTGGATACGCAGTATTTT. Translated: CATSGTGAVDTQYF.

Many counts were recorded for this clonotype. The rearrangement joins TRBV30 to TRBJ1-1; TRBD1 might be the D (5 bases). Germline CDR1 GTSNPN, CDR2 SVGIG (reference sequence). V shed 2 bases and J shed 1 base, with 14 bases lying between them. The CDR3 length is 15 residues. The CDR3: CAWSPLGRKNTEAFF. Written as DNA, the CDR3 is TGTGCCTGGAGTCCCCTGGGACGGAAGAACACTGAAGCTTTCTTT. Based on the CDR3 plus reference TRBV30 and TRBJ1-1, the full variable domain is SQTIHQWPATLVQPVGSPLSLECTVEGTSNPNLYWYRQAAGRGLQLLFYSVGIGQISSEVPQNLSASRPQDRQFILSSKKLLLSDSGFYLCAWSPLGRKNTEAFFGQGTRLTVV.

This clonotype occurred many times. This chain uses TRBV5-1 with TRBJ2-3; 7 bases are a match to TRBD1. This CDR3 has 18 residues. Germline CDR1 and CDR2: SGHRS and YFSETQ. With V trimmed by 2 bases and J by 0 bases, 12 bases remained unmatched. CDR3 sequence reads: CASSLRDRPDLSTDTQYF. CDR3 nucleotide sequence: TGCGCCAGCAGCTTAAGGGACAGACCCGATCTCAGCACAGATACGCAGTATTTT.

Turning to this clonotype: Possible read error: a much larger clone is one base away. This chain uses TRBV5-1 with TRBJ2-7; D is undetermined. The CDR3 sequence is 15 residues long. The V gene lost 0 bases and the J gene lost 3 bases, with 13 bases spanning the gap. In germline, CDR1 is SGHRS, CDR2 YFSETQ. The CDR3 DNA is TGCGCCAGCAGCTTGGAACGAAAGTCCCTCTACGAGCAGTACTTC. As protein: CASSLERKSLYEQYF.

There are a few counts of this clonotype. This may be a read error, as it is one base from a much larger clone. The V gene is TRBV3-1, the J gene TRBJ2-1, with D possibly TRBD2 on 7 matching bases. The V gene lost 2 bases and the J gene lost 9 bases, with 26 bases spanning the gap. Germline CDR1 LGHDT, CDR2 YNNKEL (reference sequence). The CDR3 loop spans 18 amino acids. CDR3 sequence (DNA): TGTGCCAGCAGCCAATCTGGTCGGGGGGCTGGGACTGGTAGTGAGCAGTTCTTC. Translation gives CASSQSGRGAGTGSEQFF.

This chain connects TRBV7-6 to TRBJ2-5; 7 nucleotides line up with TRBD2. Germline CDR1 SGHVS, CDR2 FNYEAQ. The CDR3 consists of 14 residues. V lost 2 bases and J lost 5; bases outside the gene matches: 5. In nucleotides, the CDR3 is TGTGCCAGCAGCTTACAAGCGGGGTTGGAGACCCAGTACTTC. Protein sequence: CASSLQAGLETQYF.

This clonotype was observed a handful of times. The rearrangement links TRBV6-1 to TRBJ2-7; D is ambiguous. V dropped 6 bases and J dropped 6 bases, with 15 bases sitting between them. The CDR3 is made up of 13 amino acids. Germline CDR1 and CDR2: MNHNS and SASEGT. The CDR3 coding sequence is TGTGCCAGCAGCCCTCGTAGGGATGGCGAGCAGTACTTC. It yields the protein CASSPRRDGEQYF.

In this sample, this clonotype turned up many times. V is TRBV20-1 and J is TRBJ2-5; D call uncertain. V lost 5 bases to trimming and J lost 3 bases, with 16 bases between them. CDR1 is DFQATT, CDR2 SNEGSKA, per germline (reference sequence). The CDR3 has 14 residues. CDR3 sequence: CSAPRGANEETQYF. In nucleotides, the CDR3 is TGCAGTGCTCCCCGCGGTGCAAACGAAGAGACCCAGTACTTC.

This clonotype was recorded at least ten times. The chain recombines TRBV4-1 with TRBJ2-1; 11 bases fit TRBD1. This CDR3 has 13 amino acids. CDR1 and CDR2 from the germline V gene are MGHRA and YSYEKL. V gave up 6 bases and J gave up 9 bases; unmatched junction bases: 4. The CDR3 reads CASRRTGGREQFF. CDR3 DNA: TGCGCCAGCAGAAGGACAGGGGGCCGTGAGCAGTTCTTC.